The entry below describes one T cell receptor beta chain. The CDR3 end lies 3 residues beyond the end of the read and is filled in from the germline J gene. This CDR3 has 13 residues. Germline V gene sequence: CDR1 SGHKS, CDR2 YYEKEE (reference sequence). V lost 0 bases and J lost 3, with 6 bases in between. These data originate in a study of T cells in women clearing cervical HPV infection. Sequencing was performed with immunoSEQ multiplex PCR; in TCRdb, only in-frame clones are kept and a portion is missing. The sample table includes around 21,000 clones. The chain employs TRBV5-5 and TRBJ2-5; D might be TRBD2 (5 bases). This sequence originates from a woman aged 18 to 75 with a cervical HPV16 infection that either progressed to CIN3+ or cleared (not recorded which). The sample consisted of blood buffy coat. The covered CDR3 bases are TGTGCCAGCAGCTTGGTCGGGGAAGAGACC. Its protein is CASSLVGEET. The full CDR3 protein is CASSLVGEETQYF.